Each of the 7 T cell receptor beta chains below was sequenced from the same sample in a study of response to subunit inactivated influenza vaccine. TCRdb re-called the RT-PCR reads through MiXCR, storing one row per CDR3 protein. In the table there are about 580,000 distinct CDR3 sequences, 12% to 15% of which are singletons. The sample here was PBMCs from blood, taken 11 to 12 days after vaccination. Receptors originate from a man aged 45-65 years who received an inactivated influenza vaccine.

The table lists this clonotype with a few counts. J is TRBJ1-2 and V is TRBV12-3 or TRBV12-4; 11 bases line up with TRBD1. This CDR3 spans 15 amino acids. Germline trimming cut 4 bases from V and 4 bases from J; bases unmatched to any gene: 5. This CDR3 is CASSSGQGDPYGYTF. In DNA form, the CDR3 reads TGTGCCAGCAGTTCGGGACAGGGGGACCCCTATGGCTACACCTTC.

This chain connects TRBV2 to TRBJ2-1, with TRBD1 matching 8 bases. CDR1 and CDR2 (germline): SNHLY, FYNNEI. CDR3 size: 13 residues. V lost 8 bases and J lost 5; bases outside the gene matches: 5. CDR3 protein: CASGQGTHNEQFF. CDR3 nucleotides: TGTGCCAGCGGACAGGGAACGCACAATGAGCAGTTCTTC.

This clonotype turned up a few times. The V and J genes are TRBV2 and TRBJ1-4; 10 nucleotides match TRBD1. Germline V gene sequence: CDR1 SNHLY, CDR2 FYNNEI. V was pared by 6 bases and J by 3 bases, with 4 bases of the junction left unmatched. This CDR3 region has 15 residues. The CDR3 DNA reads TGTGCCAGCAGACCCGGGACAGGGGCTAATGAAAAACTGTTTTTT. This sequence encodes CASRPGTGANEKLFF. The full variable domain, rest sourced from reference TRBV2 and TRBJ1-4, is EPEVTQTPSHQVTQMGQEVILRCVPISNHLYFYWYRQILGQKVEFLVSFYNNEISEKSEIFDDQFSVERPDGSNFTLKIRSTKLEDSAMYFCASRPGTGANEKLFFGSGTQLSVL.

This clonotype was detected only a few times. The chain has TRBV11-2 and TRBJ2-5; D remains ambiguous. Germline-derived CDR1 and CDR2 are SGHAT and FQNNGV. The CDR3 extends over 13 amino acids. Trimming cost V 5 bases and J 4 bases, with 11 bases left between them. The CDR3 loop reads CASSHSRVETQYF. The DNA for the CDR3 is TGTGCCAGCAGCCACTCTAGAGTAGAGACCCAGTACTTC. Together with reference TRBV11-2 and TRBJ2-5, the CDR3 gives the full variable domain: EAGVAQSPRYKIIEKRQSVAFWCNPISGHATLYWYQQILGQGPKLLIQFQNNGVVDDSQLPKDRFSAERLKGVDSTLKIQPAKLEDSAVYLCASSHSRVETQYFGPGTRLLVL.

This clonotype has at least ten counts. This chain joins TRBV7-9 and TRBJ2-1; D possibly corresponds to TRBD1 (6 bases). The CDR3 covers 14 residues. V was clipped by 3 bases and J by 3 bases, with 9 bases between them. The germline CDR1 and CDR2 sequences are SEHNR and FQNEAQ (reference sequence). In DNA form, the CDR3 reads TGTGCCAGCAGCTTGGGGGACAACTACAATGAGCAGTTCTTC. Encoded protein: CASSLGDNYNEQFF. Based on the CDR3 plus reference TRBV7-9 and TRBJ2-1, the full variable domain is DTGVSQNPRHKITKRGQNVTFRCDPISEHNRLYWYRQTLGQGPEFLTYFQNEAQLEKSRLLSDRFSAERPKGSFSTLEIQRTEQGDSAMYLCASSLGDNYNEQFFGPGTRLTVL.

The table lists this clonotype with a few counts. This rearrangement joins TRBV9 to TRBJ2-1; tentative D call: TRBD1 (6 bases). Trimming pared 5 bases from V and 3 bases from J, leaving 15 bases between. This CDR3 contains 15 residues. Germline assignment: CDR1 SGDLS and CDR2 YYNGEE. The CDR3 region is CASSPTGWVYNEQFF. In DNA, the CDR3 is TGTGCCAGCAGTCCTACAGGGTGGGTCTACAATGAGCAGTTCTTC.

The chain uses TRBV7-2 and TRBJ1-2; D gene unclear. The CDR3 runs 13 residues. Trimming stripped 4 bases from V and 6 bases from J, with 12 bases between. Germline V lookup: CDR1 SGHTA, CDR2 FQGNSA. In nucleotides, the CDR3 is TGTGCCAGCAGCTCGGGGTCAAGGGATGGCTACACCTTC. It specifies CASSSGSRDGYTF.